This record looks at one TCR beta chain sequence and its context. The data belong to a study of blood T cell repertoires in COVID-19. Only in-frame clones appear in the TCRdb table, and some are missing; sequencing was by immunoSEQ multiplex PCR. The sample records some 240,000 clones, over 75% being singletons. Trimming cost V 3 bases and J 7 bases, with 7 bases left between them. Germline CDR1 reads KGHSH; CDR2 reads LQKENI. The length of the CDR3 is 12 residues. Input material: peripheral blood. The origin of this receptor is a woman in her sixties or seventies with COVID-19, enrolled during active disease. V is TRBV18 and J is TRBJ2-1, with a possible D match to TRBD1 (6 bases). The CDR3: CASSPGQNEQFF. CDR3 DNA: TGTGCCAGCTCACCCGGACAGAATGAGCAGTTCTTC.